This is a list of T cell receptor beta chains from one sample in a study of early T cells in non-severe SARS-CoV-2 infection. In TCRdb, the 5' RACE reads were re-called with MiXCR into one record per CDR3 protein. The table shows about 80,000 distinct CDR3 sequences, with about 5% occurring only once. This material consisted of whole blood, taken at baseline. The receptors stem from an adult who was a healthcare worker with PCR-confirmed SARS-CoV-2 infection or an uninfected control (not recorded which). Each CDR3 is given with its conserved first and last residue. The order of the fields is V gene, D gene, clone size, J gene, CDR3 DNA, CDR3 protein. D genes are given only for firm matches. Some rows mark clone size as missing; the rest say once, few, many or name a class of expanded clone.

v_call: TRBV18; d_call: TRBD1; clone_size: many; j_call: TRBJ1-1; cdr3_nt: TGTGCCAGCTCACCACAACGGGACAGGGAGGCGAACACTGAAGCTTTCTTT; cdr3_aa: CASSPQRDREANTEAFF
v_call: TRBV28; d_call: NA; clone_size: NA; j_call: TRBJ1-5; cdr3_nt: TGTGCCAGCAGTCAGACAGTCGGGGGTAGCAATCAGCCCCAGCATTTT; cdr3_aa: CASSQTVGGSNQPQHF
v_call: TRBV5-1; d_call: TRBD1; clone_size: NA; j_call: TRBJ2-5; cdr3_nt: TGCGCCAGCAGTTTTCAGGGGGATCAAGAGACCCAGTACTTC; cdr3_aa: CASSFQGDQETQYF
v_call: TRBV4-1; d_call: TRBD2; clone_size: few; j_call: TRBJ2-3; cdr3_nt: TGCGCCAGCAGCCCCGGACTAGGGGTATCAGATACGCAGTATTTT; cdr3_aa: CASSPGLGVSDTQYF
v_call: TRBV3-1; d_call: TRBD2; clone_size: NA; j_call: TRBJ2-1; cdr3_nt: TGTGCCAGCAGCCAACACCCGGGACTAGCGGGAGTAAATGAGCAGTTCTTC; cdr3_aa: CASSQHPGLAGVNEQFF
v_call: TRBV18; d_call: NA; clone_size: NA; j_call: TRBJ2-4; cdr3_nt: TGTGCCAGCTCACCACAGGCTGCCAAAAACATTCAGTACTTC; cdr3_aa: CASSPQAAKNIQYF
v_call: TRBV2; d_call: NA; clone_size: NA; j_call: TRBJ1-5; cdr3_nt: TGTGCCAGCAGTGAAATGGCGGCAGAATTCAATCAGCCCCAGCATTTT; cdr3_aa: CASSEMAAEFNQPQHF
v_call: TRBV7-2; d_call: TRBD2; clone_size: many; j_call: TRBJ2-1; cdr3_nt: TGTGCCAGCAGCTTAGGCCCCCTAGCGGGAGGGTACAATGAGCAGTTCTTC; cdr3_aa: CASSLGPLAGGYNEQFF
v_call: TRBV4-2; d_call: NA; clone_size: many; j_call: TRBJ1-2; cdr3_nt: TGTGCCAGCAGCCACTCCCCCGGGTCCGGGTCCTCTAACTATGGCTACACCTTC; cdr3_aa: CASSHSPGSGSSNYGYTF
v_call: TRBV19; d_call: NA; clone_size: many; j_call: TRBJ1-1; cdr3_nt: TGTGCCACCCGCAGCGCCTTGGGGGCTGAAGCTTTCTTT; cdr3_aa: CATRSALGAEAFF
v_call: TRBV11-2; d_call: TRBD1; clone_size: few; j_call: TRBJ2-7; cdr3_nt: TGTGCCAGCAGCGGCCTCGACAGGGGGCTTTACGAGCAGTACTTC; cdr3_aa: CASSGLDRGLYEQYF
v_call: TRBV4-1; d_call: NA; clone_size: many; j_call: TRBJ2-1; cdr3_nt: TGCGCCAGCAGCCAAGAAGGGGGGCGCGGGGCCGCCGGGTATGAGCAGTTCTTC; cdr3_aa: CASSQEGGRGAAGYEQFF
v_call: TRBV11-3; d_call: NA; clone_size: NA; j_call: TRBJ2-1; cdr3_nt: TGTGCCAGCAGCTTATCCCCGAGGGGGTACAATGAGCAGTTCTTC; cdr3_aa: CASSLSPRGYNEQFF
v_call: TRBV7-6; d_call: NA; clone_size: NA; j_call: TRBJ2-2; cdr3_nt: TGTGCCAGCAGCTTAGATAGGAGTTCGGGCACCGGGGAGCTGTTTTTT; cdr3_aa: CASSLDRSSGTGELFF
v_call: TRBV28; d_call: TRBD1; clone_size: few; j_call: TRBJ1-5; cdr3_nt: TGTGCCAGCAGTTTGGGGGACAGGGGTGGTCAGCCCCAGCATTTT; cdr3_aa: CASSLGDRGGQPQHF
v_call: TRBV7-9; d_call: TRBD2; clone_size: NA; j_call: TRBJ2-5; cdr3_nt: TGTGCCAGCAGCCCCCCGAGGGGGACTAGCGAGCGGGAGACCCAGTACTTC; cdr3_aa: CASSPPRGTSERETQYF